A single T cell receptor beta chain is shown here with its context. These data belong to a study of blood T cell repertoires in COVID-19. Study summary: Sites across the United States, Italy and Spain contributed samples from acute and convalescent COVID-19. From T cells, B-cell-depleted T cells, or PBMCs came the material, which was cDNA or gDNA.

In the source study's methods: The assay estimated nucleated cells by amplifying reference gene primers. Assay used: immunoSEQ multiplex PCR; TCRdb lists only in-frame clones, some missing. That table furnishes V, J and clone size, whereas the DNA furnished D and trimming. The data hold around 200,000 clones, with 80% to 85% observed a single time. Losses at the gene ends were 1 base for V and 1 base for J; bases not matched to a gene: 4. The V gene's germline CDR1 is SGHDT and CDR2 YYEEEE. The CDR3 runs to 16 residues. This sequence joins TRBV5-6 and TRBJ2-2, with 7 bases aligning to TRBD2. The sequence was obtained from a man aged 50 to 59 with active or convalescent COVID-19. The sequenced material came from peripheral blood. CDR3 sequence (DNA): TGTGCCAGCAGCTTGTGGCGGGGGATGAACACCGGGGAGCTGTTTTTT. Translated: CASSLWRGMNTGELFF.